This record covers a single TCR beta chain. Using immunoSEQ multiplex PCR, the repertoire was profiled, and TCRdb retains in-frame clones only, with some absent. The repertoire holds about 180,000 clones, with about 90% as singletons. The data are from a study of T cell responses to AZD1222 COVID-19 vaccine. This sample comprised peripheral blood, obtained on day 0 of AZD1222 vaccination. The clonotype was recovered from an adult in good health.

In DNA, the CDR3 is TGTGCCAGCAGTTTACAGGGCGGGACTAATGAAAAACTGTTTTTT. Its translation is CASSLQGGTNEKLFF. The chain carries TRBV28 and TRBJ1-4, with D possibly TRBD1 on 5 matching bases. Trimming removed 2 bases at V and 2 bases at J, with 9 bases between. CDR1 and CDR2 (germline): MDHEN, SYDVKM. This CDR3 spans 15 amino acids. The full variable domain, in which reference TRBV28 and TRBJ1-4 provide the parts outside the CDR3, is DVKVTQSSRYLVKRTGEKVFLECVQDMDHENMFWYRQDPGLGLRLIYFSYDVKMKEKGDIPEGYSVSREKKERFSLILESASTNQTSMYLCASSLQGGTNEKLFFGSGTQLSVL.